What follows describes a single TCR beta chain. Assay: immunoSEQ multiplex PCR; the TCRdb copy retains only in-frame clones and omits some. The sample carries roughly 62,000 clones, about 95% recorded once. These data originate in a study of technical replicates of blood from several donors. Germline V CDR1 and CDR2: ENHRY, SYGVKD. The junction had 5 bases not matched to a gene; V was cut back by 4 bases and J by 8 bases. The CDR3 spans 14 residues. Source material: PBMCs. This receptor was taken from a human donor in good health. Some clones in this sample may be carry-over from other donors' samples. The rearrangement links TRBV10-3 to TRBJ1-4; 9 bases are a match to TRBD1. In DNA, the CDR3 is TGTGCCATCAGTGCAACGACAGGGGGAGAAAAACTGTTTTTT. Residues: CAISATTGGEKLFF.